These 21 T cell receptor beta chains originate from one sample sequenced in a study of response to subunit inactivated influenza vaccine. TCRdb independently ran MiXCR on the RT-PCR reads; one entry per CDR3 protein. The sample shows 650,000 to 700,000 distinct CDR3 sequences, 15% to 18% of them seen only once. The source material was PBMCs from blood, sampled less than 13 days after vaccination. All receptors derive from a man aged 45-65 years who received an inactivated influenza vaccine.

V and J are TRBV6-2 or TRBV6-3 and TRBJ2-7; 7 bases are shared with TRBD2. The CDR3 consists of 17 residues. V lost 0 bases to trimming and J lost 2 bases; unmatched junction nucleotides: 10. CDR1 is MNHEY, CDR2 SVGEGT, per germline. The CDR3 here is CASSYSTVGRKTYEQYF. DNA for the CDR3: TGTGCCAGCAGTTACTCGACCGTCGGGAGGAAAACCTACGAGCAGTACTTC.

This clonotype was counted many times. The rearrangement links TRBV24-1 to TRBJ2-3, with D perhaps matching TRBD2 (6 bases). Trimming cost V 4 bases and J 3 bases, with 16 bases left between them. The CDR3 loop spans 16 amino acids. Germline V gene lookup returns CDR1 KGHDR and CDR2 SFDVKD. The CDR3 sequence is CATSDSGLGGTDTQYF. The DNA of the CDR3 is TGTGCCACCAGTGACTCCGGACTTGGAGGGACAGATACGCAGTATTTT.

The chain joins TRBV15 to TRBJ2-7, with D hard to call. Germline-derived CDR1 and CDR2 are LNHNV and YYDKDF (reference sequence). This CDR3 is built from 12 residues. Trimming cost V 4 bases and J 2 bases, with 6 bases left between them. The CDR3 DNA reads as TGTGCCACCAGCATTGGGACCTACGAGCAGTACTTC. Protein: CATSIGTYEQYF.

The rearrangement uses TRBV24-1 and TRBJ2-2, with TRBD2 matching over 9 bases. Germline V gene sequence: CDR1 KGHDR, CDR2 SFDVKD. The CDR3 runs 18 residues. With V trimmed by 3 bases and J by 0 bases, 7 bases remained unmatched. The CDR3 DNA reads TGTGCCACCAGTGATCTGCCCCGACTAGCGGCGAACACCGGGGAGCTGTTTTTT. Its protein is CATSDLPRLAANTGELFF.

The CDR3 DNA reads TGTGCCAGCAGCTTCTGGGACGGTCAATCCGAGCAGTACTTC. Translated, it gives CASSFWDGQSEQYF. The gene calls are TRBV5-6 and TRBJ2-7; TRBD1 or TRBD2 may be the D gene (5 bases each). The germline gives CDR1 SGHDT, CDR2 YYEEEE. The V and J ends lost 2 bases and 6 bases respectively, with 15 bases between them. The CDR3 is 14 amino acids.

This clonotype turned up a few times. This CDR3 reads CASSLQGFSSDTQYF. DNA for the CDR3: TGCGCCAGCAGCTTACAGGGATTCAGCTCAGATACGCAGTATTTT. The V call is TRBV5-1, the J call TRBJ2-3, with a tentative D call TRBD1 (6 bases). Trimming shortened V by 2 bases and J by 4 bases, and 14 bases separated the two germline ends. CDR1 and CDR2 (germline): SGHRS, YFSETQ. This CDR3 region has 15 residues.

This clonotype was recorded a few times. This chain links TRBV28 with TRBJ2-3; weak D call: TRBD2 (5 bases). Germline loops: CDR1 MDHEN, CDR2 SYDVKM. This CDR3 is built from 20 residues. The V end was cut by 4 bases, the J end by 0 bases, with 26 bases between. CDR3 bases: TGTGCCAGCAGTTCGCTACAAACCCCCTGGACTCCCCCTAGCACAGATACGCAGTATTTT. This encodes CASSSLQTPWTPPSTDTQYF. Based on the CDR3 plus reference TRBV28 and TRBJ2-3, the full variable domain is DVKVTQSSRYLVKRTGEKVFLECVQDMDHENMFWYRQDPGLGLRLIYFSYDVKMKEKGDIPEGYSVSREKKERFSLILESASTNQTSMYLCASSSLQTPWTPPSTDTQYFGPGTRLTVL.

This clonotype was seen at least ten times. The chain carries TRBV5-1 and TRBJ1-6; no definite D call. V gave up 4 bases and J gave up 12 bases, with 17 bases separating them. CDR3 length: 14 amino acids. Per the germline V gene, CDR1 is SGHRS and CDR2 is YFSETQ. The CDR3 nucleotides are TGCGCCAGCAGCCAGTCATCGAACGATAAACCCCTCCACTTT. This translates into CASSQSSNDKPLHF.

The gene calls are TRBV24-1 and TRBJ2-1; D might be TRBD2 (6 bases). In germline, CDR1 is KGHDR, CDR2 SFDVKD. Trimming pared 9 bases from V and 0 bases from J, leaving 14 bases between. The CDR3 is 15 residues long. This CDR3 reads CATGSGDSSYNEQFF. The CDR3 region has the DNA TGTGCCACCGGGTCTGGGGACTCCTCCTACAATGAGCAGTTCTTC.

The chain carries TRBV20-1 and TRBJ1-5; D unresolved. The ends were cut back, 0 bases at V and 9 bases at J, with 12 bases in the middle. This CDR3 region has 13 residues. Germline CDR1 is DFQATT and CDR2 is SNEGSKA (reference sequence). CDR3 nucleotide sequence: TGCAGTGCTAGAGAAACCGGGGAAGGGCCCCAGCATTTT. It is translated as CSARETGEGPQHF.

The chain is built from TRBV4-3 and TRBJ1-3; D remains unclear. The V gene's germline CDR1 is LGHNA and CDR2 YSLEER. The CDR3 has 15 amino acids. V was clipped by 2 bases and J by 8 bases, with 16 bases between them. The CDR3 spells CASSQTGPIFDTIYF. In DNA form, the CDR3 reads TGCGCCAGCAGCCAAACTGGACCGATTTTTGACACCATATATTTT.

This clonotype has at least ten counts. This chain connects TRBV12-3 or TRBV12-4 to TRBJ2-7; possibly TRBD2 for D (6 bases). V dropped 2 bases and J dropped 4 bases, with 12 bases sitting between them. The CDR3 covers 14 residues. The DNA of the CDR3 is TGTGCCAGCAGTTTACGGGGGAGGTCATACGAGCAGTACTTC. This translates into CASSLRGRSYEQYF.

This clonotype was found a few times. This chain's CDR3 is CAWSKGRIYEQYF. CDR3 coding DNA: TGTGCCTGGAGTAAGGGACGGATCTACGAGCAGTACTTC. V usage is TRBV30 and J usage is TRBJ2-7, with D perhaps assigned TRBD1 or TRBD2 (5 bases each). Trimming pared 2 bases from V and 3 bases from J, leaving 11 bases between. The CDR3 is 13 amino acids. The germline gives CDR1 GTSNPN, CDR2 SVGIG (reference sequence).

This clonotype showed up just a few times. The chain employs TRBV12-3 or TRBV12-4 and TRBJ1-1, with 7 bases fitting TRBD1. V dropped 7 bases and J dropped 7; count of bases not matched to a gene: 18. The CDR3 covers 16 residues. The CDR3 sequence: CASIPLGDSYDFEAFF. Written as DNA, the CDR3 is TGTGCCAGCATCCCTTTGGGGGACAGCTACGACTTTGAAGCTTTCTTT.

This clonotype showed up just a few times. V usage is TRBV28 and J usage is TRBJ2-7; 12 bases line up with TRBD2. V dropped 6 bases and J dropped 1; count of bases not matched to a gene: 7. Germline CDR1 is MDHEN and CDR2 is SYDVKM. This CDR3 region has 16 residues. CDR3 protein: CASSPTSGRTSYEQYF. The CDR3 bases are TGTGCCAGCAGCCCTACTAGCGGGAGGACTTCCTACGAGCAGTACTTC.

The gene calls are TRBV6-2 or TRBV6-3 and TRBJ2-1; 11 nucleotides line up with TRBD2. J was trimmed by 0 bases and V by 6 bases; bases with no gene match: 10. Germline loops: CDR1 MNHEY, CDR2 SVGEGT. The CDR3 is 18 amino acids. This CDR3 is CASSPTRLAGSSYNEQFF. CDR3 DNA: TGTGCCAGCAGCCCTACTCGACTAGCGGGAAGCTCCTACAATGAGCAGTTCTTC.

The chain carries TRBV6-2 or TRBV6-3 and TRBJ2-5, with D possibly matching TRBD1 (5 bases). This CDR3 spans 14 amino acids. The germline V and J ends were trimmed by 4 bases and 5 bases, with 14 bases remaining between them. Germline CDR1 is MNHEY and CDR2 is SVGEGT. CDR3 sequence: CASSWSGPRETQYF. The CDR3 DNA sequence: TGTGCCAGCAGTTGGTCAGGGCCGCGGGAGACCCAGTACTTC.

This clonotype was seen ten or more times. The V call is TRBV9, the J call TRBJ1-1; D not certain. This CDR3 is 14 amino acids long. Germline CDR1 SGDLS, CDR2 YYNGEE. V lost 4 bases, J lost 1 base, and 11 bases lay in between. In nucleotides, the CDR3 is TGTGCCAGCAGCATCAGGACTGAGAACACTGAAGCTTTCTTT. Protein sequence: CASSIRTENTEAFF.

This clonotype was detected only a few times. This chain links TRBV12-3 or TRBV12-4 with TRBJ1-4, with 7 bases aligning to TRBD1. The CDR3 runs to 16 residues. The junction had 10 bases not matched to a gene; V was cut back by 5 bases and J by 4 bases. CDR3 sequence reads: CASSLGRQGRNEKLFF. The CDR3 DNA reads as TGTGCCAGCAGTCTGGGTAGACAGGGCCGTAATGAAAAACTGTTTTTT.

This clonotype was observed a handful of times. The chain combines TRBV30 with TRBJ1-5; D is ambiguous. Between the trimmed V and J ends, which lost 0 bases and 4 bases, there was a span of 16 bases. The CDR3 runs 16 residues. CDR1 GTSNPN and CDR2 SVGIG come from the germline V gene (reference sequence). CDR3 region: CAWSVLSQLGNQPQHF. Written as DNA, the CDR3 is TGTGCCTGGAGTGTATTATCACAGTTGGGTAATCAGCCCCAGCATTTT.

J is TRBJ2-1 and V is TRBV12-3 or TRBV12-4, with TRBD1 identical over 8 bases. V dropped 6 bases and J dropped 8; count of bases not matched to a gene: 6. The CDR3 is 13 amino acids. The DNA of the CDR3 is TGTGCCAGCAGCCCAGGACAGGGCGATGAGCAGTTCTTC. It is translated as CASSPGQGDEQFF.